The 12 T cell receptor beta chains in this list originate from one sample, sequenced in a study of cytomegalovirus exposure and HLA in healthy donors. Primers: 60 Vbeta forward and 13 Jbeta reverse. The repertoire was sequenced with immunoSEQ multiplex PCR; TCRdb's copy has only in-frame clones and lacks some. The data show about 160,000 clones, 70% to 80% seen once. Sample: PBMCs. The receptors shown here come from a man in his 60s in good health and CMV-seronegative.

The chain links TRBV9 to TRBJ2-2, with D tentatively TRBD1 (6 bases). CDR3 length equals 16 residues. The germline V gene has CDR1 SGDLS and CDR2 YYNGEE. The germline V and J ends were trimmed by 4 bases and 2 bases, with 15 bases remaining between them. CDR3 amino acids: CASSPEGTRNTGELFF. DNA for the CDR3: TGTGCCAGCAGCCCAGAAGGGACACGAAACACCGGGGAGCTGTTTTTT.

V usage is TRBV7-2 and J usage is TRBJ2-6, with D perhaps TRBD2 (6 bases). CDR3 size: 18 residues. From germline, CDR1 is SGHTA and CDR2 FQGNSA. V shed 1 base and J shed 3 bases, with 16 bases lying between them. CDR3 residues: CASSLVGGTPGGANVLTF. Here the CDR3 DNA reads TGTGCCAGCAGCTTAGTCGGCGGGACTCCAGGTGGGGCCAACGTCCTGACTTTC.

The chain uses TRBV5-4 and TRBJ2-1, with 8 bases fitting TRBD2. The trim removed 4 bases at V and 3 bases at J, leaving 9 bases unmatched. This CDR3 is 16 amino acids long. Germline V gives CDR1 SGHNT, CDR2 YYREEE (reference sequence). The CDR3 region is CASSPDPGRVYNEQFF. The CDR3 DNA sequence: TGTGCCAGCAGCCCTGACCCCGGGAGGGTCTACAATGAGCAGTTCTTC.

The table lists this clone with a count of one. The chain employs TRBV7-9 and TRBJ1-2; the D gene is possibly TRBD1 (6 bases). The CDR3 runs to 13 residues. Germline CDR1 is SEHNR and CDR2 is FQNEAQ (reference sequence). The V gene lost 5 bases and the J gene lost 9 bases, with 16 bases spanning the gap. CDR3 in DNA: TGTGCCAGCAGCCCGCCAGGGGAGATAAGCTACACCTTC. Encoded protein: CASSPPGEISYTF.

The CDR3 sequence: CASSWGQGASGYTF. The CDR3 DNA sequence: TGTGCCAGCAGTTGGGGACAGGGGGCGAGTGGCTACACCTTC. The V gene is TRBV27, the J gene TRBJ1-2; 12 positions agree with TRBD1. The germline V gene has CDR1 MNHEY and CDR2 SMNVEV (reference sequence). The CDR3 runs 14 residues. The ends lost 4 bases at V and 7 bases at J; junction bases unmatched: 4.

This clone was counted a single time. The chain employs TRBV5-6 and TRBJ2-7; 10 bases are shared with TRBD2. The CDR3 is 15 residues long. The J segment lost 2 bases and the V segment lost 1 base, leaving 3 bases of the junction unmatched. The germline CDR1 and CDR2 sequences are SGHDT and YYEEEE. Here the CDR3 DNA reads TGTGCCAGCAGCTTGTCTAGCGGGAGCCCCTACGAGCAGTACTTC. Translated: CASSLSSGSPYEQYF.

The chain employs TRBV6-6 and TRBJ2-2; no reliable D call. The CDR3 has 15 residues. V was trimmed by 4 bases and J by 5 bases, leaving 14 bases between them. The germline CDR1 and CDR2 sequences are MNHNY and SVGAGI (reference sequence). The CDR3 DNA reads TGTGCCAGCAGTTTTTCCAGACCGGAGACCGGGGAGCTGTTTTTT. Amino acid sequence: CASSFSRPETGELFF.

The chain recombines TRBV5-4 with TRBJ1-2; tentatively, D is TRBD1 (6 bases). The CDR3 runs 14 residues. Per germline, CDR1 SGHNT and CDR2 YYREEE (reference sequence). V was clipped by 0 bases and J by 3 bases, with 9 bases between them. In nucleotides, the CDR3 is TGTGCCAGCAGCTTGGTTTCAGGGGACTATGGCTACACCTTC. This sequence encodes CASSLVSGDYGYTF.

The CDR3 nucleotides read TGTGCCAGCAGCTCCGGGGGTACTAACTATGGCTACACCTTC. It yields the protein CASSSGGTNYGYTF. The chain is built from TRBV5-6 and TRBJ1-2, with D maybe TRBD1 (5 bases). V lost 3 bases and J lost 0, with 9 bases in between. CDR1 is SGHDT, CDR2 YYEEEE, per germline. This CDR3 has 14 amino acids. Complete variable domain (other parts from reference TRBV5-6 and TRBJ1-2): DAGVTQSPTHLIKTRGQQVTLRCSPKSGHDTVSWYQQALGQGPQFIFQYYEEEERQRGNFPDRFSGHQFPNYSSELNVNALLLGDSALYLCASSSGGTNYGYTFGSGTRLTVV.

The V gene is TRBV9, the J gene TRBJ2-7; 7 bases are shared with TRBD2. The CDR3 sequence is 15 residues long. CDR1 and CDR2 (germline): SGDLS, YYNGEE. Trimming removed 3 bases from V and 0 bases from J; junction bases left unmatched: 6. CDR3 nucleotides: TGTGCCAGCAGCGCCCTCAGCGGGGTCTCCTACGAGCAGTACTTC. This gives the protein CASSALSGVSYEQYF.

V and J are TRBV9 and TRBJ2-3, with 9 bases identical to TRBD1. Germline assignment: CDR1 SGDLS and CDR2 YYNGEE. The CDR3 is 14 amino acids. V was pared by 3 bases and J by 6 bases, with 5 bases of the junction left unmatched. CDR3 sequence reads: CASSATGGWDTQYF. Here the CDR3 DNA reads TGTGCCAGCAGCGCCACAGGGGGCTGGGATACGCAGTATTTT.

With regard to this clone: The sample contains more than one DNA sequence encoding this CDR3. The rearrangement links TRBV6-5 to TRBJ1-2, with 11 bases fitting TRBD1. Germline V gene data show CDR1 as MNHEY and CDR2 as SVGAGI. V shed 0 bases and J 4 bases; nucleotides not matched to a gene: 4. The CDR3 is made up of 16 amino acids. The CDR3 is CASSYSRTGGGYGYTF. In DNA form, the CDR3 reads TGTGCCAGCAGTTACTCCCGGACAGGGGGCGGCTATGGCTACACCTTC.